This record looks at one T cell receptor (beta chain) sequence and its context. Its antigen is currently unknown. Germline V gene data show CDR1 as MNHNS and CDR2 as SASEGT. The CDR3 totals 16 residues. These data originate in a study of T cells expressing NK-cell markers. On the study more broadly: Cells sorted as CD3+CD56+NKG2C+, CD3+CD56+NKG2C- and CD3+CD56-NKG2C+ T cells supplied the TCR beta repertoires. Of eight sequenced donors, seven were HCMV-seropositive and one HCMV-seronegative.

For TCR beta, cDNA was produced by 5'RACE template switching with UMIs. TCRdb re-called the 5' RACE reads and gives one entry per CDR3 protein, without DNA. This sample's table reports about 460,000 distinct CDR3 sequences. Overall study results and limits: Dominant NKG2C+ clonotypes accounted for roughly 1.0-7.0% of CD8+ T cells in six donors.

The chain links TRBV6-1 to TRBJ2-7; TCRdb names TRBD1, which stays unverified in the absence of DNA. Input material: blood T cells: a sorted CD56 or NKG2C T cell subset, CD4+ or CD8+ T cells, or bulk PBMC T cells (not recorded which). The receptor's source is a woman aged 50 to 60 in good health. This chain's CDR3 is CASSITGGRESYEQYF.